The present entry profiles one T cell receptor (beta chain) with its context. The antigen remains unidentified. A much bigger clone sits one base away, suggesting this may be a read error. Combining iRepertoire HTBI primers with Arm-PCR of CDR3 regions, the authors built TCR beta libraries. TCRdb reprocessed the multiplex PCR reads with MiXCR, giving one entry per CDR3 protein. The top ten clones hold roughly 9.7% of a sample with 530,000 or so distinct CDR3 sequences, about 14% of them seen once. CDR3 length: 16 residues. The trim removed 10 bases at V and 2 bases at J, leaving 10 bases unmatched. Noted time point: newly diagnosed GD, antithyroid drugs for less than 3 months. PBMC-derived RNA was used for the TCR library. Staff drew around 8.6 milliliters of peripheral blood into EDTA tubes. The data are from a study of regulatory T cells in long-lasting Graves disease. Study findings and constraints: Patients with persistent disease showed a bias toward TRBV28, TRBJ1-2 and TRBJ2-5.

A further study also used this sample, focusing on T cells in Graves' hyperthyroidism and ophthalmopathy.

The chain has TRBV12-3 or TRBV12-4 and TRBJ2-3; 12 bases agree with TRBD2. The specimen was peripheral blood mononuclear cells (PBMCs), collected at new diagnosis, from a patient treated with antithyroid drugs. This clonotype was sampled from a man aged 25-45 years with Graves disease. The CDR3: CATRPGTSGYTDTQYF. The CDR3, as DNA: TGTGCCACCAGGCCCGGGACTAGCGGGTACACAGATACGCAGTATTTT.